A single sample gave rise to the 14 T cell receptor beta chains below, sequenced in a study of early T cells in non-severe SARS-CoV-2 infection. TCRdb reprocessed the 5' RACE reads with MiXCR, giving one entry per CDR3 protein. The sample holds about 61,000 distinct CDR3 sequences, 12% seen once. The sample consisted of whole blood, taken at baseline. The receptors come from an adult who was a healthcare worker with PCR-confirmed SARS-CoV-2 infection or an uninfected control (not recorded which). The donor label of this sample is uncertain.

This clonotype was observed at least ten times. The CDR3: CASSPSGGENTEAFF. CDR3 DNA: TGTGCCAGCTCACCGTCTGGGGGCGAGAACACTGAAGCTTTCTTT. This rearrangement joins TRBV18 to TRBJ1-1; D may be TRBD1 (6 bases). CDR1 KGHSH and CDR2 LQKENI come from the germline V gene. This CDR3 is 15 amino acids long. The V gene lost 3 bases and the J gene lost 1 base, with 12 bases spanning the gap.

This chain connects TRBV7-2 to TRBJ2-3; 10 bases are a match to TRBD2. Germline V gene data show CDR1 as SGHTA and CDR2 as FQGNSA. The V gene end was trimmed by 2 bases and the J gene end by 5 bases; junction bases not matched to a gene: 4. This CDR3 comprises 15 residues. The CDR3 DNA sequence: TGTGCCAGCAGCTTAATAGCGGGGGGTGGAGATACGCAGTATTTT. The encoded protein is CASSLIAGGGDTQYF.

This clonotype has a handful of counts. The chain is built from TRBV3-1 and TRBJ1-2; no firm D call. This CDR3 comprises 14 residues. V was cut by 4 bases and J by 5 bases, with 14 bases left in between. The germline gives CDR1 LGHDT, CDR2 YNNKEL (reference sequence). In DNA, the CDR3 is TGTGCCAGCAGCCCACGTAGTCTAATATATGGCTACACCTTC. Translation gives CASSPRSLIYGYTF.

This clonotype appeared a few times. The chain links TRBV5-4 to TRBJ2-1; TRBD2 matches 8 bases. The germline gives CDR1 SGHNT, CDR2 YYREEE (reference sequence). Germline trimming cut 0 bases from V and 5 bases from J; bases unmatched to any gene: 10. The CDR3 runs to 17 residues. In DNA form, the CDR3 reads TGTGCCAGCAGCTTGGGACGGACTAGCCTCCCCAACAATGAGCAGTTCTTC. Amino acids: CASSLGRTSLPNNEQFF.

This clonotype was detected ten times or more. CDR3 DNA: TGCAGTGCTCGGGCGGGGGGGCCTTTTACAGATACGCAGTATTTT. Its translation is CSARAGGPFTDTQYF. The V gene is TRBV20-1, the J gene TRBJ2-3; 9 positions agree with TRBD2. Trimming cost V 5 bases and J 3 bases; bases outside gene matches: 9. Germline CDR1 DFQATT, CDR2 SNEGSKA (reference sequence). This CDR3 is built from 15 residues.

The rearrangement joins TRBV12-3 or TRBV12-4 to TRBJ1-1; no definite D call. Trimming shortened V by 4 bases and J by 10 bases, and 16 bases separated the two germline ends. The CDR3 sequence is 13 residues long. CDR3 loop: CASSSLGPIGAFF. The CDR3 DNA reads TGTGCCAGCAGTTCCTTGGGCCCCATTGGAGCTTTCTTT.

There are a few counts of this clonotype. The chain recombines TRBV11-2 with TRBJ2-7; TRBD2 is a possible D gene (5 bases). This CDR3 spans 13 amino acids. V was pared by 5 bases and J by 3 bases, with 11 bases between. Germline loops: CDR1 SGHAT, CDR2 FQNNGV. The CDR3 DNA reads TGTGCCAGCAGCCCGCGGGCCGTCTACGAGCAGTACGTC. This translates into CASSPRAVYEQYV.

The chain carries TRBV10-3 and TRBJ2-4, with 11 positions matching TRBD2. Unmatched junction bases numbered 9, after V lost 2 bases and J lost 0 bases. This CDR3 is 19 amino acids long. Germline values: CDR1 ENHRY, CDR2 SYGVKD. The chain's CDR3 is CAISELRLAGLLAKNIQYF. The CDR3 DNA is TGTGCCATCAGTGAGCTACGACTAGCGGGGCTATTAGCCAAAAACATTCAGTACTTC.

The chain links TRBV4-1 to TRBJ2-5; no clear D gene. Germline V gene lookup returns CDR1 MGHRA and CDR2 YSYEKL. V lost 0 bases and J 4 bases, leaving 9 bases between the germline ends. The CDR3 loop spans 14 amino acids. In DNA, the CDR3 is TGCGCCAGCAGCCAAGACTTTGGTTCAGAGACCCAGTACTTC. Encoded protein: CASSQDFGSETQYF.

CDR3 sequence: CASSYTGTGFDGYTF. The CDR3 DNA reads TGTGCCAGCAGTTACACTGGGACAGGGTTTGACGGCTACACCTTC. The chain employs TRBV6-6 and TRBJ1-2; 9 nucleotides agree with TRBD1. Germline CDR1 is MNHNY and CDR2 is SVGAGI (reference sequence). The CDR3 runs to 15 residues. With V trimmed by 2 bases and J by 8 bases, 9 bases remained unmatched.

This clonotype was picked up many times. The J gene is TRBJ2-1, the V gene TRBV29-1; TRBD1 is a possible D gene (6 bases). V lost 1 base to trimming and J lost 0 bases, with 13 bases between them. The CDR3 consists of 16 residues. Per the germline V gene, CDR1 is SQVTM and CDR2 is ANQGSEA. For the CDR3, the DNA is TGCAGCGTTGAAGGTCTGGGGACACCCTCCTACAATGAGCAGTTCTTC. Its protein is CSVEGLGTPSYNEQFF.

This clonotype was observed a handful of times. The chain combines TRBV3-1 with TRBJ2-2; D call uncertain. The CDR3 extends over 12 amino acids. CDR1 LGHDT and CDR2 YNNKEL come from the germline V gene (reference sequence). V was clipped by 7 bases and J by 3 bases, with 6 bases between them. The CDR3 loop reads CASIGYTGELFF. The CDR3 coding sequence is TGTGCCAGCATCGGTTACACCGGGGAGCTGTTTTTT.

This clonotype was recorded many times. The CDR3 loop is CASRGPVIKQGSNTEAFF. The CDR3 nucleotides read TGCGCCAGCAGGGGCCCAGTTATCAAACAGGGATCGAACACTGAAGCTTTCTTT. The chain links TRBV10-2 to TRBJ1-1, with TRBD1 as a possible D gene (6 bases). The CDR3 is 18 residues long. Per the germline V gene, CDR1 is WSHSY and CDR2 is SAAADI. Trimming took 6 bases from V and 1 from J, leaving 24 bases between them.

This rearrangement joins TRBV4-2 to TRBJ1-6; D is ambiguous. CDR3 size: 16 residues. Deletions cut 4 bases from V and 0 bases from J, with 10 bases between. Germline values: CDR1 LGHNA, CDR2 YNFKEQ. As DNA, the CDR3 is TGTGCCAGCAGCCCCTACGGGAGCTCCTATAATTCACCCCTCCACTTT. Amino acids: CASSPYGSSYNSPLHF.